Below, 23 T cell receptor beta chains from the same sample are listed, as sequenced in a study of T cell responses to AZD1222 COVID-19 vaccine. Sequenced by immunoSEQ multiplex PCR; TCRdb stores in-frame clones only, minus some. The table lists approximately 120,000 clones, approximately 89% of them singletons. This sample comprised peripheral blood, obtained 28 days after the second AZD1222 dose. These TCRs come from an adult who received the AZD1222 COVID-19 vaccine.

The chain combines TRBV5-1 with TRBJ2-2; 7 nucleotides match TRBD1. CDR1 is SGHRS, CDR2 YFSETQ, per germline. The CDR3 consists of 15 residues. The ends lost 6 bases at V and 3 bases at J; junction bases unmatched: 8. In DNA form, the CDR3 reads TGCGCCAGCAAAAGAGACACAGGGGACACCGGGGAGCTGTTTTTT. It specifies CASKRDTGDTGELFF.

The chain combines TRBV12-3 or TRBV12-4 with TRBJ1-5, with TRBD1 matching over 7 bases. The trim removed 8 bases at V and 6 bases at J, leaving 7 bases unmatched. The length of the CDR3 is 13 residues. CDR3 nucleotide sequence: TGTGCCAGCTGGCGAGGGGGCACTCAGCCCCAGCATTTT. Its protein is CASWRGGTQPQHF.

The chain recombines TRBV7-2 with TRBJ2-2, with a possible D match to TRBD2 (5 bases). The CDR3 consists of 16 residues. Germline CDR1 is SGHTA and CDR2 is FQGNSA. Trimming removed 4 bases from V and 2 bases from J, with 14 bases in between. The CDR3 is CASSSRARANTGELFF. In DNA form, the CDR3 reads TGTGCCAGCAGCTCGCGGGCCCGGGCTAACACCGGGGAGCTGTTTTTT. Full variable domain (remainder filled in from reference TRBV7-2 and TRBJ2-2): GAGVSQSPSNKVTEKGKDVELRCDPISGHTALYWYRQSLGQGLEFLIYFQGNSAPDKSGLPSDRFSAERTGGSVSTLTIQRTQQEDSAVYLCASSSRARANTGELFFGEGSRLTVL.

The chain has TRBV12-5 and TRBJ2-1; the D gene is possibly TRBD2 (5 bases). Between the trimmed V and J ends, which lost 0 bases and 3 bases, there was a span of 12 bases. The CDR3 extends over 16 amino acids. The germline V gene has CDR1 LGHNT and CDR2 FRNRAP. CDR3 loop: CASGLVKGSVYNEQFF. CDR3 nucleotides: TGTGCTAGTGGTTTGGTCAAGGGTAGCGTCTACAATGAGCAGTTCTTC.

This clone was found a few times. V is TRBV6-2 or TRBV6-3 and J is TRBJ2-7, with D perhaps matching TRBD2 (6 bases). Germline values: CDR1 MNHEY, CDR2 SVGEGT. V lost 5 bases to trimming and J lost 4 bases, with 18 bases between them. This CDR3 is built from 15 residues. The CDR3 sequence: CASSPPGTGPYEQYF. The DNA of the CDR3 is TGTGCCAGCAGTCCCCCCGGGACTGGACCGTACGAGCAGTACTTC.

The chain carries TRBV12-5 and TRBJ1-1; 8 nucleotides agree with TRBD1. This CDR3 is 13 amino acids long. J lost 3 bases, V lost 6 bases, and 3 bases had no gene match. The germline V gene encodes CDR1 LGHNT and CDR2 FRNRAP. CDR3 amino acids: CASGRDRYTEAFF. The CDR3 DNA sequence: TGTGCTAGTGGAAGGGACAGGTACACTGAAGCTTTCTTT.

This clone has just one count. This chain connects TRBV13 to TRBJ2-7, with D maybe TRBD1 (6 bases). The CDR3 runs 17 residues. The V gene lost 3 bases and the J gene lost 3 bases, with 21 bases spanning the gap. Per the germline V gene, CDR1 is PRHDT and CDR2 is FYEKMQ (reference sequence). CDR3 protein: CASSFTLDRQAHYEQYF. CDR3 DNA: TGTGCCAGCAGCTTCACCCTCGACAGACAGGCTCACTACGAGCAGTACTTC.

This clone was seen once. The chain is built from TRBV6-5 and TRBJ1-2; D unclear. The CDR3 consists of 13 residues. Trimming stripped 6 bases from V and 3 bases from J, with 11 bases between. The V gene's germline CDR1 is MNHEY and CDR2 SVGAGI. CDR3 nucleotide sequence: TGTGCCAGCAGCGTGGACGGCTACTATGGCTACACCTTC. Translated: CASSVDGYYGYTF.

This clone is a singleton in its sample. The J gene is TRBJ2-5, the V gene TRBV18; D unresolved. Germline assignment: CDR1 KGHSH and CDR2 LQKENI. The CDR3 is 13 residues long. The germline V and J ends were trimmed by 3 bases and 5 bases, with 10 bases remaining between them. The CDR3 sequence is CASSPVASETQYF. For the CDR3, the DNA is TGTGCCAGCTCACCGGTTGCCTCGGAGACCCAGTACTTC.

The J gene is TRBJ2-1, the V gene TRBV3-1 (or the pseudogene TRBV3-2); D gene uncertain. The CDR3 spans 15 residues. Germline loops: CDR1 LGHDT, CDR2 YNNKEL (reference sequence). Trimming took 3 bases from V and 6 from J, leaving 15 bases between them. In nucleotides, the CDR3 is TGTGCCAGCAGCCAGGGTGTTGTTGGAGTCAATGAGCAGTTCTTC. Translation gives CASSQGVVGVNEQFF.

CDR3 loop: CASSVLTGMQAFF. The CDR3 nucleotides read TGTGCCAGCAGCGTACTGACTGGGATGCAAGCTTTCTTT. The rearrangement uses TRBV7-9 and TRBJ1-1; D ambiguous. The V gene lost 5 bases and the J gene lost 9 bases, with 16 bases spanning the gap. This CDR3 is built from 13 residues. Germline V gene lookup returns CDR1 SEHNR and CDR2 FQNEAQ (reference sequence).

This clone was counted a few times. This chain links TRBV4-3 with TRBJ2-1; D ambiguous. The germline gives CDR1 LGHNA, CDR2 YSLEER. V was pared by 1 base and J by 5 bases, with 6 bases between. This CDR3 is built from 13 residues. CDR3 residues: CASSQASHNEQFF. In nucleotides, the CDR3 is TGCGCCAGCAGCCAAGCCAGCCACAATGAGCAGTTCTTC.

The V and J genes are TRBV2 and TRBJ1-2; D perhaps matches TRBD1 (6 bases). The V end lost 2 bases, the J end lost 8 bases, and 9 bases lay between the germline ends. The germline V gene encodes CDR1 SNHLY and CDR2 FYNNEI. The CDR3 is 12 amino acids. CDR3 region: CASSERGVGYTF. CDR3 coding DNA: TGTGCCAGCAGTGAAAGGGGGGTAGGCTACACCTTC.

The V gene is TRBV25-1, the J gene TRBJ1-4; 11 nucleotides line up with TRBD1. Germline trimming cut 6 bases from V and 7 bases from J; bases unmatched to any gene: 1. The CDR3 covers 13 residues. Germline CDR1 MGHDK, CDR2 SYGVNS. CDR3 region: CASRGTGGEKLFF. The CDR3 nucleotides are TGTGCCAGCAGGGGGACAGGGGGTGAAAAACTGTTTTTT.

This CDR3 reads CASSLAPGGRYEKTQYF. The CDR3 DNA sequence: TGTGCCAGCAGCTTAGCCCCAGGGGGAAGGTATGAAAAGACCCAGTACTTC. The chain is built from TRBV11-2 and TRBJ2-5; 7 bases agree with TRBD1. J gave up 6 bases and V 1 base, and 14 bases lay outside the gene matches. The CDR3 contains 17 residues. The germline gives CDR1 SGHAT, CDR2 FQNNGV.

This clone occurred a few times. The V and J genes are TRBV5-8 and TRBJ2-1, with 7 bases that match TRBD2. Germline assignment: CDR1 SGHTS and CDR2 YDEGEE. The ends lost 5 bases at V and 7 bases at J; junction bases unmatched: 6. CDR3 length: 13 residues. DNA of the CDR3: TGTGCCAGCAGTTCAACACTAGCGAATGAGCAGTTCTTC. Translated, it gives CASSSTLANEQFF.

V usage is TRBV30 and J usage is TRBJ1-1; D gene ambiguous. Germline CDR1 GTSNPN, CDR2 SVGIG (reference sequence). This CDR3 comprises 13 residues. Between the trimmed V and J ends, which lost 4 bases and 6 bases, there was a span of 15 bases. The CDR3 sequence is CAWTGSQWSEAFF. DNA for the CDR3: TGTGCCTGGACGGGATCCCAGTGGTCTGAAGCTTTCTTT.

V is TRBV19 and J is TRBJ2-2; unclear D gene. This CDR3 comprises 13 residues. V lost 6 bases, J lost 6 bases, and 11 bases lay in between. CDR1 is LNHDA, CDR2 SQIVND, per germline (reference sequence). CDR3 DNA: TGTGCCAGTAGACCCCTCGGTTCCGGGGAGCTGTTTTTT. This gives the protein CASRPLGSGELFF.

The chain couples TRBV5-1 to TRBJ1-1, with TRBD1 as a possible D gene (5 bases). The CDR3 has 12 amino acids. Germline V lookup: CDR1 SGHRS, CDR2 YFSETQ. With 0 bases removed from V and 7 bases from J, the gap between germline ends came to 7 bases. The CDR3: CASSLGTSEAFF. CDR3 bases: TGCGCCAGCAGCTTGGGGACAAGTGAAGCTTTCTTT. Complete variable domain (other parts from reference TRBV5-1 and TRBJ1-1): KAGVTQTPRYLIKTRGQQVTLSCSPISGHRSVSWYQQTPGQGLQFLFEYFSETQRNKGNFPGRFSGRQFSNSRSEMNVSTLELGDSALYLCASSLGTSEAFFGQGTRLTVV.

This chain joins TRBV2 and TRBJ2-2; D not resolved. The CDR3 spans 14 residues. Germline CDR1 SNHLY, CDR2 FYNNEI. Trimming cost V 9 bases and J 1 base, with 12 bases left between them. CDR3 sequence reads: CARTGGENTGELFF. For the CDR3, the DNA is TGTGCCAGAACGGGCGGTGAGAACACCGGGGAGCTGTTTTTT.

This clone was observed a single time. The chain carries TRBV5-4 and TRBJ1-5; D is uncertain. Trimming left V 0 bases short and J 0 bases short, with 7 bases between. Germline-derived CDR1 and CDR2 are SGHNT and YYREEE (reference sequence). This CDR3 region has 15 residues. The CDR3 nucleotides read TGTGCCAGCAGCTTGGGGGGTCGTAGCAATCAGCCCCAGCATTTT. Protein: CASSLGGRSNQPQHF.

The genes are TRBV4-3 and TRBJ2-1; 9 positions match TRBD2. V lost 1 base to trimming and J lost 8 bases; unmatched junction nucleotides: 6. Germline assignment: CDR1 LGHNA and CDR2 YSLEER. There are 15 residues in the CDR3. CDR3 nucleotide sequence: TGCGCCAGCAGCCAAGGGGCGGGAGGGGGGTATGAGCAGTTCTTC. This gives the protein CASSQGAGGGYEQFF.

The rearrangement links TRBV29-1 to TRBJ2-5, with D hard to call. Trimming shortened V by 7 bases and J by 4 bases, and 10 bases separated the two germline ends. Germline CDR1 and CDR2: SQVTM and ANQGSEA. CDR3 length: 11 residues. The chain's CDR3 is CSAKGRETQYF. CDR3 nucleotide sequence: TGCAGCGCCAAGGGTAGAGAGACCCAGTACTTC.